This TCR beta chain was sequenced in a study of cytotoxic CD8 clonotypes in ibrutinib-treated CLL. Study-level background: Average yields of 255,043 productive templates and 75,000 to 100,000 productive rearrangements characterized the samples.

The CDR3 sequence is 14 residues long. CDR1 and CDR2 (germline): SGHTA, FQGNSA. V lost 3 bases, J lost 1 base, and 9 bases lay in between. Some clones are missing from TCRdb's copy, which holds only in-frame ones; the method was immunoSEQ multiplex PCR. The sample shows some 160,000 clones, roughly 80% of them seen only once. As regards this clone: As yet, its antigen is unknown.

Study-wide points: Clonality (at baseline) was higher than in age-matched healthy donors and tracked circulating CD8+ T-cell counts.

The chain links TRBV7-2 to TRBJ2-5; TRBD1 is a possible D gene (6 bases). The specimen was PBMCs, collected after 12 months of ibrutinib treatment. This clonotype was obtained from a human donor with chronic lymphocytic leukemia. The CDR3 nucleotides read TGTGCCAGCAGCTTTCAGACAGGCCAAGAGACCCAGTACTTC. Protein sequence: CASSFQTGQETQYF. The full variable domain, in which reference TRBV7-2 and TRBJ2-5 provide the parts outside the CDR3, is GAGVSQSPSNKVTEKGKDVELRCDPISGHTALYWYRQSLGQGLEFLIYFQGNSAPDKSGLPSDRFSAERTGGSVSTLTIQRTQQEDSAVYLCASSFQTGQETQYFGPGTRLLVL.